This entry describes one TCR beta chain. This record comes from a study of OX40 agonist ivuxolimab in advanced cancers. Repertoires were generated with immunoSEQ multiplex PCR, while TCRdb's copy carries only in-frame clones and drops some. The table has fewer than 90,000 clones, about 82% seen once. The sequence was obtained from an adult with an advanced solid tumor such as melanoma, head and neck, liver or kidney cancer. The sample in question was CD4+ or CD8+ T cells sorted from blood, obtained in a trial of the OX40 agonist ivuxolimab.

CDR3 loop: CATQWDTEAFF. In nucleotides, the CDR3 is TGCGCCACCCAGTGGGACACTGAAGCTTTCTTT. This chain joins TRBV10-2 and TRBJ1-1; D gene unclear. Trimming removed 10 bases at V and 3 bases at J, with 9 bases between. The CDR3 is 11 residues long. CDR1 and CDR2 (germline): WSHSY, SAAADI.